The TCR beta chain under discussion was sequenced for a study of T cell repertoires in cytomegalovirus infection. On the study more broadly: Public TCR beta signatures provided an indication of both CMV infection and a matching HLA type.

Overall study results and limits: The ex vivo response showed dominance by HLA-C-restricted CMV-specific TCR beta clonotypes.

In the case of this clonotype: Its specificity is not known.

CDR3 length equals 14 residues. Looked up from germline, CDR1 is DFQATT and CDR2 is SNEGSKA (reference sequence). V dropped 3 bases and J dropped 2 bases, with 11 bases sitting between them. TCRdb independently ran MiXCR on the reads; one entry per CDR3 protein. The table records approximately 180,000 distinct CDR3 sequences, approximately 20% of them present only once. Input material: PBMCs. This TCR was recovered from a human donor in good health (CMV status not recorded). Some clones in this sample may be carry-over from other donors' samples. The chain joins TRBV20-1 to TRBJ1-5, with a tentative D call TRBD1 (5 bases). The CDR3: CSASKRGRNQPQHF. DNA of the CDR3: TGCAGTGCTAGTAAGAGGGGACGCAATCAGCCCCAGCATTTT.